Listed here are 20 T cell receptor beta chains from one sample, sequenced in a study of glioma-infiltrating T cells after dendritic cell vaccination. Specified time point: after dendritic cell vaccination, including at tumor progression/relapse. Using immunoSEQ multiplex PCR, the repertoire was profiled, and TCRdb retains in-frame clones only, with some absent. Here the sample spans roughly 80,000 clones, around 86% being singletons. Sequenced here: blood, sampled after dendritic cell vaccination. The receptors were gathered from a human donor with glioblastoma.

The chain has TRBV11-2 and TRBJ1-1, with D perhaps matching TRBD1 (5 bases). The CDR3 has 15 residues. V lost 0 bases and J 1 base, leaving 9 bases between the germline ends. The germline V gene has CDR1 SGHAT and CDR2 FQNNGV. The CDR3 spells CASSLDWGGNTEAFF. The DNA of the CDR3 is TGTGCCAGCAGCTTAGATTGGGGGGGGAACACTGAAGCTTTCTTT. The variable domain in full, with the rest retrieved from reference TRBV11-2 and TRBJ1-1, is EAGVAQSPRYKIIEKRQSVAFWCNPISGHATLYWYQQILGQGPKLLIQFQNNGVVDDSQLPKDRFSAERLKGVDSTLKIQPAKLEDSAVYLCASSLDWGGNTEAFFGQGTRLTVV.

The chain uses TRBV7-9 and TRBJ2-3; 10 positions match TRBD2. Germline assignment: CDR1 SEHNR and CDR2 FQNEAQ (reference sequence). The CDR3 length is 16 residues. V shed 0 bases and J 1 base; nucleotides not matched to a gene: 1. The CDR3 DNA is TGTGCCAGCAGCTTAGCGCTAGCGGGGGGCACAGATACGCAGTATTTT. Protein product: CASSLALAGGTDTQYF. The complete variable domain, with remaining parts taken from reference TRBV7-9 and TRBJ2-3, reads DTGVSQNPRHKITKRGQNVTFRCDPISEHNRLYWYRQTLGQGPEFLTYFQNEAQLEKSRLLSDRFSAERPKGSFSTLEIQRTEQGDSAMYLCASSLALAGGTDTQYFGPGTRLTVL.

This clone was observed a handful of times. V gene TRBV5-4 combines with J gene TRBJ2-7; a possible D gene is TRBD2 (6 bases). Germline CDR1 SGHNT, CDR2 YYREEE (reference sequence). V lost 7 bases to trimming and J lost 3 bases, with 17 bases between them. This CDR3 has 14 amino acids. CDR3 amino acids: CASATGRGSYEQYF. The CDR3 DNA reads TGTGCCAGCGCCACGGGGCGGGGTAGCTACGAGCAGTACTTC.

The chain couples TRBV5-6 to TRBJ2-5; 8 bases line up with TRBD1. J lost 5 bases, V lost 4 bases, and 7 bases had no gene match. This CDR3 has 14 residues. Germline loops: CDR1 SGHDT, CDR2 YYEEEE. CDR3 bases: TGTGCCAGCAGCCGACCAGGGGGCGGGGAGACCCAGTACTTC. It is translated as CASSRPGGGETQYF.

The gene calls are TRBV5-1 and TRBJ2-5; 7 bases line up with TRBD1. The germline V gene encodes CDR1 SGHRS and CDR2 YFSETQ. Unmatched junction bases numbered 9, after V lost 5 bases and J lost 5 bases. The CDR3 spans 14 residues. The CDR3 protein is CASRPRQGHETQYF. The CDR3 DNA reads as TGCGCCAGCAGACCGAGACAGGGACATGAGACCCAGTACTTC.

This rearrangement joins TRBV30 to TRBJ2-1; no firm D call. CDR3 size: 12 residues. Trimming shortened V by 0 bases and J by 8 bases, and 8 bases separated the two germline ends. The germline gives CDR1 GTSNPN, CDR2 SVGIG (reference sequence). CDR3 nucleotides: TGTGCCTGGAGTGTACGGAGCGATGAGCAGTTCTTC. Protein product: CAWSVRSDEQFF.

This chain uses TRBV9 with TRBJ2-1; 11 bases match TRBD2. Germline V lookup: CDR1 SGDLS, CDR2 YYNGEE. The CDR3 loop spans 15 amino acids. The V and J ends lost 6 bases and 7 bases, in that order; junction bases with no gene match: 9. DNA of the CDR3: TGTGCCAGCACCGCGTACGCTAGCGGGGGGAATGAGCAGTTCTTC. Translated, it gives CASTAYASGGNEQFF.

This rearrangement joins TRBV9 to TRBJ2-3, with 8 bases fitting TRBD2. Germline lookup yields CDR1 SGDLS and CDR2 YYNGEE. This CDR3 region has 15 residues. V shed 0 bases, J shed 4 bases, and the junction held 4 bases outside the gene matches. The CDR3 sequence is CASSVGTSRADTQYF. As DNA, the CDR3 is TGTGCCAGCAGCGTAGGGACTAGCCGGGCAGATACGCAGTATTTT.

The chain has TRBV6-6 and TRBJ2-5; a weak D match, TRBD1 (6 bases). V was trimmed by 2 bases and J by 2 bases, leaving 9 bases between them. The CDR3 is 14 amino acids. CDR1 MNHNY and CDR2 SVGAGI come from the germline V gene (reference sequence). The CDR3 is CASSYRGSQETQYF. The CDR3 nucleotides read TGTGCCAGCAGTTACAGGGGGTCACAAGAGACCCAGTACTTC.

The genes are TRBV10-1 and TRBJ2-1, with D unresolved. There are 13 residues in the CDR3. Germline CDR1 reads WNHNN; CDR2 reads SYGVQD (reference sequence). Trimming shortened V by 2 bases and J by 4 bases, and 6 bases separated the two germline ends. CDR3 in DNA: TGCGCCAGCAGTGAGCGGGTATACAATGAGCAGTTCTTC. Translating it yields CASSERVYNEQFF.

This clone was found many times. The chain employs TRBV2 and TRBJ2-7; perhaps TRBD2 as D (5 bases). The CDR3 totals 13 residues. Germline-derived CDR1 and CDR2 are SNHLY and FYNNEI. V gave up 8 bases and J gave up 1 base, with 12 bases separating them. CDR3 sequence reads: CASGERASYEQYF. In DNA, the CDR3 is TGTGCCAGCGGCGAGAGGGCGTCCTACGAGCAGTACTTC.

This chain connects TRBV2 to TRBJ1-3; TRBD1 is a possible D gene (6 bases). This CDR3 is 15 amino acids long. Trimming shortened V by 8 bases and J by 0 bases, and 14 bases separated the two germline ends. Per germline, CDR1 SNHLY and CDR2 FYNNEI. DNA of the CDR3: TGTGCCAGCGCCCGACAGGCAAGCTCTGGAAACACCATATATTTT. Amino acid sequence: CASARQASSGNTIYF. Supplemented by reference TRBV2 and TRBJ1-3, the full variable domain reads EPEVTQTPSHQVTQMGQEVILRCVPISNHLYFYWYRQILGQKVEFLVSFYNNEISEKSEIFDDQFSVERPDGSNFTLKIRSTKLEDSAMYFCASARQASSGNTIYFGEGSWLTVV.

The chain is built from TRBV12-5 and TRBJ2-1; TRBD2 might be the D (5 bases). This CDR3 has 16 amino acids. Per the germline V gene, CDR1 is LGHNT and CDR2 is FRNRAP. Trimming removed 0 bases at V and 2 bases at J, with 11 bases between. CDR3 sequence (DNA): TGTGCTAGTGGTTTGGTACCCGGGGTACCCTACAATGAGCAGTTCTTC. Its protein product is CASGLVPGVPYNEQFF.

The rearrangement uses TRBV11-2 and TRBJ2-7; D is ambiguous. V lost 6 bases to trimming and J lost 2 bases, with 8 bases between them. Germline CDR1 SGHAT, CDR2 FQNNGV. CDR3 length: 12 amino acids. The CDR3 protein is CASRKTAYEQYF. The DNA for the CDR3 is TGTGCCAGCAGAAAAACAGCCTACGAGCAGTACTTC.

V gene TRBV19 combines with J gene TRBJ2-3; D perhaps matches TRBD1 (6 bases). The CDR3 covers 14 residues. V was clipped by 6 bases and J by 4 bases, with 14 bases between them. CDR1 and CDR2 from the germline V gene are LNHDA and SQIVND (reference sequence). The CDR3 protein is CASRGQGTPDTQYF. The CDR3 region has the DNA TGTGCCAGTAGAGGTCAGGGGACCCCAGATACGCAGTATTTT. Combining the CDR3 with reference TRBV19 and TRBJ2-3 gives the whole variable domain DGGITQSPKYLFRKEGQNVTLSCEQNLNHDAMYWYRQDPGQGLRLIYYSQIVNDFQKGDIAEGYSVSREKKESFPLTVTSAQKNPTAFYLCASRGQGTPDTQYFGPGTRLTVL.

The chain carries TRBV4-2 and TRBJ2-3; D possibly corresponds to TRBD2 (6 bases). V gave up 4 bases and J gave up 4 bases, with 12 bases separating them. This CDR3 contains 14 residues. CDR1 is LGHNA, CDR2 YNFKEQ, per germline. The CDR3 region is CASSRSPGADTQYF. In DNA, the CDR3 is TGTGCCAGCAGCCGAAGCCCGGGGGCAGATACGCAGTATTTT.

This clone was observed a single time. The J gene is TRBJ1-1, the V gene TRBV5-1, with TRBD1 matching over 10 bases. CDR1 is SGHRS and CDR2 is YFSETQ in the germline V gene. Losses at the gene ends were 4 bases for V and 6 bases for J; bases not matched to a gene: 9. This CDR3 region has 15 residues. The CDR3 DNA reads TGCGCCAGCAGCGTGACAGGGGGCCGAGATTCTGAAGCTTTCTTT. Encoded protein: CASSVTGGRDSEAFF.

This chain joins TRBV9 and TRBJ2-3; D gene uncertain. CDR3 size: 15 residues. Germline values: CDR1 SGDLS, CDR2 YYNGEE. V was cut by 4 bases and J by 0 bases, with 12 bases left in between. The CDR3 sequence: CASSIRYTSTDTQYF. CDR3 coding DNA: TGTGCCAGCAGCATCAGGTATACTAGCACAGATACGCAGTATTTT.

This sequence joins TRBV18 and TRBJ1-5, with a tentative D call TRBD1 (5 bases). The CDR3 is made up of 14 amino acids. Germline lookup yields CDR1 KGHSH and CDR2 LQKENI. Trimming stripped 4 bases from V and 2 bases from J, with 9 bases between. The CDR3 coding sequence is TGTGCCAGCTCACAGCTAGGGGGCAATCAGCCCCAGCATTTT. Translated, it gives CASSQLGGNQPQHF. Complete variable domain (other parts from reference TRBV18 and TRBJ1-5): NAGVMQNPRHLVRRRGQEARLRCSPMKGHSHVYWYRQLPEEGLKFMVYLQKENIIDESGMPKERFSAEFPKEGPSILRIQQVVRGDSAAYFCASSQLGGNQPQHFGDGTRLSIL.

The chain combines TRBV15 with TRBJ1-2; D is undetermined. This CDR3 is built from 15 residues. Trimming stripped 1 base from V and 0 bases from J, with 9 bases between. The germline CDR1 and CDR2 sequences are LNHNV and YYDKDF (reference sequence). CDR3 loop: CATSRAEPANYGYTF. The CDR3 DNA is TGTGCCACCAGCAGAGCCGAACCGGCTAACTATGGCTACACCTTC.